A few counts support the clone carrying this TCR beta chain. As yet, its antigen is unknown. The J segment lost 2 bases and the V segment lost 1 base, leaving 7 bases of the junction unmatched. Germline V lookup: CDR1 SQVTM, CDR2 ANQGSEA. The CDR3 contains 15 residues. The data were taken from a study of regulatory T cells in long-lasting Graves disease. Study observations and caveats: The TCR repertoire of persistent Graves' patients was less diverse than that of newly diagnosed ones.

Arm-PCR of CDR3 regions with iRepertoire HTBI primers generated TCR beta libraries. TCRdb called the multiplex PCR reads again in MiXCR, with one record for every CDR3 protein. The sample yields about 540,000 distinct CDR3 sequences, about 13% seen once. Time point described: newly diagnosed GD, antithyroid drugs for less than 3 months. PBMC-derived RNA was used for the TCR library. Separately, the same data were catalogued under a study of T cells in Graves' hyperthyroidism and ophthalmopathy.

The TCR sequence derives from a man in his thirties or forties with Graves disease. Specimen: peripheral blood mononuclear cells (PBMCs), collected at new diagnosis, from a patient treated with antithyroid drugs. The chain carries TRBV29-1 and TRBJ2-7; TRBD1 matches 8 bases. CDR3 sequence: CSVEGTGLKPYEQYF. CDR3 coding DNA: TGCAGCGTTGAAGGGACAGGGTTGAAGCCCTACGAGCAGTACTTC.